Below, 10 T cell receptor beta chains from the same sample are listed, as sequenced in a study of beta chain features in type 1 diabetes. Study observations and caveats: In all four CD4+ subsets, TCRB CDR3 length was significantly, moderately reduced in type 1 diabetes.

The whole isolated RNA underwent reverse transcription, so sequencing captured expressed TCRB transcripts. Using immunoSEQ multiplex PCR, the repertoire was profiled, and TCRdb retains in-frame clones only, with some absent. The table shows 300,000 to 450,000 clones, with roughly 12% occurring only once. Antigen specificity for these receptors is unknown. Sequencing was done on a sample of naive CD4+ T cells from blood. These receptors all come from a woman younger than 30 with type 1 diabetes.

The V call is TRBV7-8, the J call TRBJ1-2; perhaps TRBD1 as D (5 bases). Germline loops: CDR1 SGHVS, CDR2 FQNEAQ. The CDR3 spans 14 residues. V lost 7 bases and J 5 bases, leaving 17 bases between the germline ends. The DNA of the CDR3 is TGTGCCAGCATCCCGGACATTTCCCGATATGGCTACACCTTC. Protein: CASIPDISRYGYTF.

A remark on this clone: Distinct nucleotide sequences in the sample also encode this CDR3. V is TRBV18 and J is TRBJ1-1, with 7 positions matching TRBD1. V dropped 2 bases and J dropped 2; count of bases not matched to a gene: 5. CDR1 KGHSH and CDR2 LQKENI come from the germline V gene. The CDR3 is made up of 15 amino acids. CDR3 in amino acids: CASSPRGTANTEAFF. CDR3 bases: TGTGCCAGCTCACCAAGGGGGACAGCAAACACTGAAGCTTTCTTT.

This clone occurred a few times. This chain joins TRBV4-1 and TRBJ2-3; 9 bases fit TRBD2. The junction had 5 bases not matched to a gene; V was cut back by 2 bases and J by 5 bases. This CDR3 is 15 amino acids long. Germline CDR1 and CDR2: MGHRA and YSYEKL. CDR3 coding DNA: TGCGCCAGCAGCCAAAATAGCGGGAGCTTAGATACGCAGTATTTT. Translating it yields CASSQNSGSLDTQYF.

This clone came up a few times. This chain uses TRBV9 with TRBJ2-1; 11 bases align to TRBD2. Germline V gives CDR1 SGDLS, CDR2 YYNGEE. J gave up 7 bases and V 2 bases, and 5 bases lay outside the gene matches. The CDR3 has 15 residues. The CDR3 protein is CASSVSGRALNEQFF. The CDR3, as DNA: TGTGCCAGCAGCGTTAGCGGGAGGGCCCTGAATGAGCAGTTCTTC.

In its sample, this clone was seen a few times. In DNA form, the CDR3 reads TGTGCCAGCAGCTTAGGGACTAGCGGGATCTACGAGCAGTACTTC. Amino acids: CASSLGTSGIYEQYF. The chain uses TRBV7-2 and TRBJ2-7; 12 bases agree with TRBD2. The germline V gene has CDR1 SGHTA and CDR2 FQGNSA. The CDR3 runs to 15 residues. Unmatched junction bases numbered 1, after V lost 1 base and J lost 3 bases.

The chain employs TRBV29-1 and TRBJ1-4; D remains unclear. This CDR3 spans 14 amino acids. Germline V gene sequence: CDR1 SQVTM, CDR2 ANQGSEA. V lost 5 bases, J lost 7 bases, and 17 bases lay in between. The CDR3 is CSVLSRADSEKLFF. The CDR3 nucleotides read TGCAGCGTTCTTTCGAGGGCGGATAGTGAAAAACTGTTTTTT.

The CDR3 reads CASSASGGYNEQFF. The CDR3, as DNA: TGTGCCAGCAGCGCTAGCGGGGGCTACAATGAGCAGTTCTTC. The chain employs TRBV7-9 and TRBJ2-1, with TRBD2 matching 10 bases. Germline CDR1 and CDR2: SEHNR and FQNEAQ (reference sequence). The CDR3 consists of 14 residues. The J segment lost 3 bases and the V segment lost 5 bases, leaving 1 base of the junction unmatched.

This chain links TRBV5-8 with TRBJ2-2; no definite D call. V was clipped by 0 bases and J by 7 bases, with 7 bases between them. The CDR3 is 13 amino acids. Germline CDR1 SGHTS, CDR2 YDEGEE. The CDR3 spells CASSLGLIGELFF. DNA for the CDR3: TGTGCCAGCAGCTTGGGGCTCATCGGGGAGCTGTTTTTT.

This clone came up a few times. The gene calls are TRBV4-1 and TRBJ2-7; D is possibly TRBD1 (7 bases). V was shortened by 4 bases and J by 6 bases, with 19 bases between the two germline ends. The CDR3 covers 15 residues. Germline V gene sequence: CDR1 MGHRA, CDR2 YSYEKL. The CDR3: CASSPQGGLFLEQYF. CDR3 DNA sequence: TGCGCCAGCAGCCCCCAGGGGGGTCTCTTCCTCGAGCAGTACTTC.

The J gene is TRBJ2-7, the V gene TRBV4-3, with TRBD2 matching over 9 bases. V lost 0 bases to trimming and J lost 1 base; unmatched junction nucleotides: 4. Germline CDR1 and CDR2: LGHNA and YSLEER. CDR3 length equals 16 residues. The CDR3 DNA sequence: TGCGCCAGCAGCCAAGATGCGGGGGGGGCTTCCTACGAGCAGTACTTC. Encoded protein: CASSQDAGGASYEQYF.